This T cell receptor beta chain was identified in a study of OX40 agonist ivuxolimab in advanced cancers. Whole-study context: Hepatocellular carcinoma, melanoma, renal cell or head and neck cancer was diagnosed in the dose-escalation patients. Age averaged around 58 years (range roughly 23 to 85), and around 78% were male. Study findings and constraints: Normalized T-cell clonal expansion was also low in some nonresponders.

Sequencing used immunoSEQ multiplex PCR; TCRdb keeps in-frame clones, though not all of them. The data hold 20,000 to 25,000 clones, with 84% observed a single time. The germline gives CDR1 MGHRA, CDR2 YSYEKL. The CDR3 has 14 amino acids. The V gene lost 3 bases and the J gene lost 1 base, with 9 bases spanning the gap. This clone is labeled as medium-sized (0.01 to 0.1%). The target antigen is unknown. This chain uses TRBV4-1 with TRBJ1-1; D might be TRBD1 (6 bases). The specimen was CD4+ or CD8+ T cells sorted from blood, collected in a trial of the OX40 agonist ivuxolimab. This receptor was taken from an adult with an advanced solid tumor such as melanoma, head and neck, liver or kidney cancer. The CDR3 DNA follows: TGCGCCAGCAGCCAGGACAGCCAGAACACTGAAGCTTTCTTT. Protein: CASSQDSQNTEAFF.